Given below is one T cell receptor beta chain in context. RNA, once extracted, was reverse transcribed into cDNA for use as the sequencing template. The method was immunoSEQ multiplex PCR; TCRdb's version includes in-frame clones alone and lacks a portion of them. In the table there are about 110,000 clones, roughly three fifths of which are singletons. The germline gives CDR1 PRHDT, CDR2 FYEKMQ (reference sequence). The CDR3 sequence is 16 residues long. V dropped 4 bases and J dropped 1; count of bases not matched to a gene: 9. The data stem from a study of CD8+ T cells in alopecia areata. Treatment: oral pan-JAK inhibitor, 5-10 mg twice daily.

The clonotype was recovered from a human donor with alopecia areata. Sequencing was performed on CD8+ T cells sorted from blood, taken at week 24, from a patient treated with tofacitinib. The rearrangement uses TRBV13 and TRBJ2-7; 8 nucleotides match TRBD1. CDR3 DNA: TGTGCCAGCAGCTCAAGCGGAACAGGGGGGTCCTACGAGCAGTACTTC. Translated, it gives CASSSSGTGGSYEQYF.